This is a list of T cell receptor beta chains from one sample in a study of cytomegalovirus exposure and HLA in healthy donors. Profiling relied on immunoSEQ multiplex PCR, and the TCRdb table lists in-frame clones only, not all of them. The table lists 100,000 to 150,000 clones, about 81% of them singletons. Source material: PBMCs. Receptor source: a woman under 40 in good health and CMV-seronegative. The CDR3 runs from the conserved cysteine through the conserved F or W. D genes are given only for firm matches. Not every row has a clone size; where given, it reads once, few, many or a size class.

abundance	v_gene	d_gene	j_gene	CDR3aa	CDR3nt
NA	TRBV14	NA	TRBJ1-1	CASSLMSGAEAFF	TGTGCCAGCAGCCTTATGAGTGGTGCTGAAGCTTTCTTT
NA	TRBV11-3	NA	TRBJ2-7	CASSYRTASSYEQYF	TGTGCCAGCAGCTATCGGACAGCCAGCTCCTACGAGCAGTACTTC
NA	TRBV5-1	NA	TRBJ2-5	CASSLEAGKQETQYF	TGCGCCAGCAGCCTGGAGGCAGGGAAACAAGAGACCCAGTACTTC
once	TRBV6-1	TRBD1	TRBJ1-5	CASSGTGPYSNQPQHF	TGTGCCAGCAGTGGGACAGGGCCTTATAGCAATCAGCCCCAGCATTTT
NA	TRBV19	NA	TRBJ1-1	CASSIRGGTEAFF	TGTGCCAGTAGTATTCGGGGGGGCACTGAAGCTTTCTTT
NA	TRBV10-2	TRBD2	TRBJ2-3	CASTGLAGGTDTQYF	TGCGCCAGCACGGGACTAGCGGGGGGCACAGATACGCAGTATTTT
NA	TRBV7-2	NA	TRBJ1-5	CASSRSRTNQPQHF	TGTGCCAGCTCCCGGAGCAGAACAAATCAGCCCCAGCATTTT
few	TRBV30	TRBD2	TRBJ2-1	CAWKDLIAGDVNEQFF	TGTGCCTGGAAGGACCTAATAGCGGGAGATGTAAATGAGCAGTTCTTC
NA	TRBV4-3	NA	TRBJ2-5	CASSQDTRLETQYF	TGCGCCAGCAGCCAAGATACCAGGTTAGAGACCCAGTACTTC
NA	TRBV11-3	NA	TRBJ2-5	CASSSQAGRETQYF	TGTGCCAGCAGCTCACAGGCTGGGCGCGAGACCCAGTACTTC
NA	TRBV6-1	TRBD2	TRBJ2-1	CASKAGTSVTEQFF	TGTGCCAGCAAGGCCGGGACTAGCGTTACTGAGCAGTTCTTC
NA	TRBV7-2	NA	TRBJ2-3	CASSSGTGITDTQYF	TGTGCCAGCAGCTCCGGGACTGGCATCACAGATACGCAGTATTTT
NA	TRBV7-2	NA	TRBJ2-7	CASSDRAADIPYEQYF	TGTGCCAGCAGCGACCGGGCGGCGGACATCCCCTACGAGCAGTACTTC
NA	TRBV4-3	NA	TRBJ2-1	CASSQEQGGSYNEQFF	TGCGCCAGCAGCCAAGAGCAGGGAGGCTCCTACAATGAGCAGTTCTTC
NA	TRBV2	NA	TRBJ2-3	CASSSQTDTQYF	TGTGCCAGCAGCTCCCAGACAGATACGCAGTATTTT
NA	TRBV4-3	NA	TRBJ2-7	CASSQERASPYEQYF	TGCGCCAGCAGCCAAGAAAGGGCTAGCCCCTACGAGCAGTACTTC